The 32 T cell receptor beta chains reported below all come from one sample, sequenced in a study of OX40 agonist ivuxolimab in advanced cancers. Generated by immunoSEQ multiplex PCR, the TCRdb table keeps only in-frame clones and is missing some. Here the sample spans around 21,000 clones, about 80% being singletons. The specimen was CD4+ or CD8+ T cells sorted from blood, collected in a trial of the OX40 agonist ivuxolimab. Every receptor here comes from an adult with an advanced solid tumor such as melanoma, head and neck, liver or kidney cancer.

This chain uses TRBV7-8 with TRBJ2-1; D perhaps matches TRBD2 (6 bases). This CDR3 is 14 amino acids long. Trimming took 1 base from V and 2 from J, leaving 6 bases between them. In germline, CDR1 is SGHVS, CDR2 FQNEAQ. DNA of the CDR3: TGTGCCAGCAGCTTAGGGACTACCTACAATGAGCAGTTCTTC. It specifies CASSLGTTYNEQFF. The whole variable domain, filled in from reference TRBV7-8 and TRBJ2-1, reads GAGVSQSPRYKVAKRGQDVALRCDPISGHVSLFWYQQALGQGPEFLTYFQNEAQLDKSGLPSDRFFAERPEGSVSTLKIQRTQQEDSAVYLCASSLGTTYNEQFFGPGTRLTVL.

The gene calls are TRBV18 and TRBJ2-5, with 8 bases fitting TRBD1. Germline lookup yields CDR1 KGHSH and CDR2 LQKENI. V shed 3 bases and J 3 bases; nucleotides not matched to a gene: 9. This CDR3 has 16 residues. Written as DNA, the CDR3 is TGTGCCAGCTCACCCGGACAGGGAAGAAAGGAAGAGACCCAGTACTTC. Translated, it gives CASSPGQGRKEETQYF.

V gene TRBV10-1 combines with J gene TRBJ1-1; perhaps TRBD1 as D (5 bases). The CDR3 has 13 amino acids. Germline-derived CDR1 and CDR2 are WNHNN and SYGVQD (reference sequence). V was cut by 6 bases and J by 1 base, with 9 bases left in between. The CDR3 sequence is CASRARENTEAFF. The CDR3, as DNA: TGCGCCAGCAGGGCCAGGGAGAACACTGAAGCTTTCTTT.

The rearrangement uses TRBV10-3 and TRBJ2-1, with TRBD1 identical over 7 bases. Germline V gene data show CDR1 as ENHRY and CDR2 as SYGVKD. This CDR3 is 15 amino acids long. V lost 0 bases and J lost 7; bases outside the gene matches: 6. DNA for the CDR3: TGTGCCATCAGTGAGTCGACAGGGTCTCGGAATGAGCAGTTCTTC. Residues: CAISESTGSRNEQFF.

This clone has a single count. This chain joins TRBV11-3 and TRBJ2-1, with TRBD2 identical over 7 bases. Germline CDR1 SGHNT, CDR2 YENEEA. The CDR3 runs 14 residues. V lost 3 bases and J lost 8; bases outside the gene matches: 7. Here the CDR3 reads CASSFGGSKDEQFF. The CDR3 bases are TGTGCCAGCAGCTTCGGCGGGAGTAAAGATGAGCAGTTCTTC.

The chain has TRBV5-1 and TRBJ1-6; D may be TRBD1 (5 bases). CDR1 is SGHRS and CDR2 is YFSETQ in the germline V gene. V was trimmed by 4 bases and J by 5 bases, leaving 13 bases between them. The CDR3 spans 15 residues. In DNA form, the CDR3 reads TGCGCCAGCAGCCCGGGGGGGGTAAATAATTCACCCCTCCACTTT. Translated, it gives CASSPGGVNNSPLHF.

The chain combines TRBV30 with TRBJ1-2, with D unresolved. Per germline, CDR1 GTSNPN and CDR2 SVGIG (reference sequence). The CDR3 length is 13 residues. V was cut by 0 bases and J by 8 bases, with 13 bases left in between. CDR3 nucleotide sequence: TGTGCCTGGAGTGTACTGAGGACGCGAGGCTACACCTTC. Translation: CAWSVLRTRGYTF.

The V and J genes are TRBV28 and TRBJ2-1, with TRBD1 as a possible D gene (5 bases). CDR3 length: 16 residues. V was pared by 4 bases and J by 0 bases, with 13 bases between. CDR1 is MDHEN and CDR2 is SYDVKM in the germline V gene. In DNA form, the CDR3 reads TGTGCCAGCAGTTCGACAGACCCTTCCTCCTACAATGAGCAGTTCTTC. Protein: CASSSTDPSSYNEQFF. The full variable domain, in which reference TRBV28 and TRBJ2-1 provide the parts outside the CDR3, is DVKVTQSSRYLVKRTGEKVFLECVQDMDHENMFWYRQDPGLGLRLIYFSYDVKMKEKGDIPEGYSVSREKKERFSLILESASTNQTSMYLCASSSTDPSSYNEQFFGPGTRLTVL.

The chain couples TRBV19 to TRBJ2-1; TRBD2 is a possible D gene (5 bases). Germline V gene lookup returns CDR1 LNHDA and CDR2 SQIVND (reference sequence). The CDR3 extends over 14 amino acids. Trimming shortened V by 5 bases and J by 2 bases, and 10 bases separated the two germline ends. CDR3 protein: CASSEGFAYNEQFF. CDR3 DNA sequence: TGTGCCAGTAGTGAGGGCTTTGCCTACAATGAGCAGTTCTTC.

This rearrangement joins TRBV28 to TRBJ2-1; unclear D gene. The CDR3 covers 14 residues. Per germline, CDR1 MDHEN and CDR2 SYDVKM. With 6 bases removed from V and 0 bases from J, the gap between germline ends came to 9 bases. The chain's CDR3 is CASRPRSSYNEQFF. The CDR3 DNA is TGTGCCAGCAGACCACGGAGCTCCTACAATGAGCAGTTCTTC. Combining the CDR3 with reference TRBV28 and TRBJ2-1 gives the whole variable domain DVKVTQSSRYLVKRTGEKVFLECVQDMDHENMFWYRQDPGLGLRLIYFSYDVKMKEKGDIPEGYSVSREKKERFSLILESASTNQTSMYLCASRPRSSYNEQFFGPGTRLTVL.

The chain combines TRBV6-6 with TRBJ2-5; 8 nucleotides align to TRBD2. Looked up from germline, CDR1 is MNHNY and CDR2 is SVGAGI (reference sequence). This CDR3 spans 16 amino acids. J lost 4 bases, V lost 6 bases, and 13 bases had no gene match. The DNA for the CDR3 is TGTGCCAGCAGCCCAAATGTAGCGGGATTGGGAGAGACCCAGTACTTC. Translated: CASSPNVAGLGETQYF.

The rearrangement links TRBV5-4 to TRBJ2-5; possibly TRBD1 for D (5 bases). The CDR3 has 14 residues. Germline V CDR1 and CDR2: SGHNT, YYREEE (reference sequence). V was clipped by 0 bases and J by 7 bases, with 13 bases between them. Here the CDR3 DNA reads TGTGCCAGCAGCTTGGGGGCGGACATTGGGACCCAGTACTTC. Translating gives CASSLGADIGTQYF. The full variable domain, with the rest looked up from reference TRBV5-4 and TRBJ2-5, is ETGVTQSPTHLIKTRGQQVTLRCSSQSGHNTVSWYQQALGQGPQFIFQYYREEENGRGNFPPRFSGLQFPNYSSELNVNALELDDSALYLCASSLGADIGTQYFGPGTRLLVL.

This chain uses TRBV28 with TRBJ2-5, with D perhaps being TRBD1 or TRBD2 (5 bases each). The ends were cut back, 2 bases at V and 6 bases at J, with 7 bases in the middle. Germline loops: CDR1 MDHEN, CDR2 SYDVKM. The CDR3 spans 12 residues. For the CDR3, the DNA is TGTGCCAGCAGTTTAGGGGGACAGACCCAGTACTTC. It yields the protein CASSLGGQTQYF.

This chain uses TRBV5-1 with TRBJ1-6, with a possible D match to TRBD1 (6 bases). The germline V gene encodes CDR1 SGHRS and CDR2 YFSETQ. CDR3 length: 16 residues. Deletions cut 0 bases from V and 8 bases from J, with 15 bases between. The CDR3 nucleotides are TGCGCCAGCAGCTTGGGAACAGGGAGCGGTTATTCACCCCTCCACTTT. Translating gives CASSLGTGSGYSPLHF.

The V call is TRBV9, the J call TRBJ1-3; D is perhaps TRBD1 (5 bases). CDR1 SGDLS and CDR2 YYNGEE come from the germline V gene. V was pared by 0 bases and J by 3 bases, with 10 bases between. The CDR3 totals 15 residues. For the CDR3, the DNA is TGTGCCAGCAGCGTAGAACAGGCCAATGGAAACACCATATATTTT. Translated, it gives CASSVEQANGNTIYF.

The genes are TRBV5-7 and TRBJ2-5, with unresolved D. The end of the DNA aligns better with TRBJ2-7, so the J call may be wrong. TRBV5-7 has ORF status, its function being uncertain. The CDR3 contains 14 residues. Here the CDR3 reads CASSLGVDSYEQYF. The CDR3 nucleotides are TGTGCCAGCAGCTTGGGAGTAGACTCCTACGAGCAGTACTTC.

The chain combines TRBV6-5 with TRBJ1-5; no firm D call. Germline values: CDR1 MNHEY, CDR2 SVGAGI. CDR3 size: 15 residues. V was pared by 5 bases and J by 5 bases, with 16 bases between. The CDR3 DNA follows: TGTGCCAGCAGTGACTACGGGAGGAAGGATCAGCCCCAGCATTTT. Translated: CASSDYGRKDQPQHF.

This clone has a single count. V and J are TRBV7-2 and TRBJ2-7, with 8 positions matching TRBD2. CDR3 length equals 17 residues. Germline CDR1 and CDR2: SGHTA and FQGNSA. The J segment lost 4 bases and the V segment lost 1 base, leaving 12 bases of the junction unmatched. CDR3 in amino acids: CASSLVDGTSVIYEQYF. DNA of the CDR3: TGTGCCAGCAGCTTAGTGGACGGGACTAGTGTAATATACGAGCAGTACTTC.

This chain connects TRBV27 to TRBJ2-7; 10 bases line up with TRBD1. This CDR3 is built from 19 residues. After removal of 2 bases from V and 2 bases from J, the junction contained 15 bases not matched to a gene. CDR1 is MNHEY, CDR2 SMNVEV, per germline (reference sequence). This CDR3 is CASSLDPGQGPRGAYEQYF. Written as DNA, the CDR3 is TGTGCCAGCAGTTTAGACCCGGGACAGGGGCCCCGGGGTGCCTACGAGCAGTACTTC.

V usage is TRBV11-2 and J usage is TRBJ1-5; tentative D call: TRBD1 (6 bases). There are 15 residues in the CDR3. The V gene's germline CDR1 is SGHAT and CDR2 FQNNGV. The germline V and J ends were trimmed by 0 bases and 5 bases, with 11 bases remaining between them. DNA for the CDR3: TGTGCCAGCAGCTTAGATTCTCAGGGGTATCAGCCCCAGCATTTT. The encoded protein is CASSLDSQGYQPQHF.

The V gene is TRBV10-2, the J gene TRBJ1-5; 8 positions agree with TRBD1. The CDR3 is 15 residues long. V lost 3 bases to trimming and J lost 5 bases; unmatched junction nucleotides: 6. The germline V gene has CDR1 WSHSY and CDR2 SAAADI. The CDR3 loop is CASSDSQGEHQPQHF. The CDR3 nucleotides are TGCGCCAGCAGTGACTCACAGGGGGAGCATCAGCCCCAGCATTTT.

The chain combines TRBV4-1 with TRBJ2-7, with D possibly matching TRBD2 (6 bases). The germline V gene has CDR1 MGHRA and CDR2 YSYEKL. Trimming pared 4 bases from V and 5 bases from J, leaving 12 bases between. The length of the CDR3 is 13 residues. CDR3 sequence (DNA): TGCGCCAGCAGCCGCCCCCCGGGGGACGAGCAGTACTTC. This sequence encodes CASSRPPGDEQYF.

V usage is TRBV19 and J usage is TRBJ2-7; tentative D call: TRBD2 (6 bases). Trimming shortened V by 4 bases and J by 3 bases, and 16 bases separated the two germline ends. CDR3 size: 15 residues. The germline CDR1 and CDR2 sequences are LNHDA and SQIVND (reference sequence). In nucleotides, the CDR3 is TGTGCCAGTAGTAGGGCCGGGGGTGAACTCTACGAGCAGTACTTC. Translating gives CASSRAGGELYEQYF.

DNA of the CDR3: TGTGCCAGCAGCCAAGATATAAGGCCTAGCGGAGACAATGAGCAGTTCTTC. Amino acids: CASSQDIRPSGDNEQFF. The gene calls are TRBV4-2 and TRBJ2-1; 7 bases line up with TRBD2. V shed 0 bases, J shed 5 bases, and the junction held 10 bases outside the gene matches. Germline CDR1 and CDR2: LGHNA and YNFKEQ. The CDR3 totals 17 residues.

The V gene is TRBV30, the J gene TRBJ2-1, with TRBD2 matching 15 bases. Germline CDR1 GTSNPN, CDR2 SVGIG (reference sequence). The CDR3 has 19 amino acids. The V gene end was trimmed by 2 bases and the J gene end by 0 bases; junction bases not matched to a gene: 8. The CDR3 DNA reads TGTGCCTGGAGTCCCTTAGGGACTAGCGGGGGGAGCTCCTACAATGAGCAGTTCTTC. It is translated as CAWSPLGTSGGSSYNEQFF.

The rearrangement uses TRBV7-3 and TRBJ1-5; weak D call: TRBD1 (5 bases). V shed 8 bases and J shed 2 bases, with 19 bases lying between them. This CDR3 has 16 residues. The V gene's germline CDR1 is SGHTA and CDR2 FQGTGA. The CDR3 reads CASAVSGAEGNQPQHF. DNA for the CDR3: TGTGCCAGCGCCGTTTCCGGGGCCGAGGGCAATCAGCCCCAGCATTTT.

This chain joins TRBV6-4 and TRBJ2-1, with TRBD2 matching 7 bases. The germline gives CDR1 MRHNA, CDR2 SNTAGT. This CDR3 has 15 residues. V lost 7 bases to trimming and J lost 3 bases; unmatched junction nucleotides: 9. CDR3 in amino acids: CASTQEASGYNEQFF. CDR3 nucleotides: TGTGCCAGCACCCAAGAGGCTAGCGGCTACAATGAGCAGTTCTTC.

This clone was counted a single time. V gene TRBV7-3 combines with J gene TRBJ2-3; D call uncertain. Trimming left V 5 bases short and J 2 bases short, with 8 bases between. The CDR3 sequence is 13 residues long. CDR1 and CDR2 (germline): SGHTA, FQGTGA. This CDR3 is CASSPGLTDTQYF. The DNA for the CDR3 is TGTGCCAGCAGCCCGGGCCTCACAGATACGCAGTATTTT.

The chain is built from TRBV18 and TRBJ1-1; D remains ambiguous. The V gene lost 0 bases and the J gene lost 4 bases, with 12 bases spanning the gap. Germline values: CDR1 KGHSH, CDR2 LQKENI. CDR3 size: 15 residues. The CDR3 sequence: CASSPPSRIRTEAFF. CDR3 sequence (DNA): TGTGCCAGCTCACCACCGAGCCGGATTCGCACTGAAGCTTTCTTT.

This clone was seen just once. This chain connects TRBV28 to TRBJ2-2; D assignment may be TRBD1 or TRBD2 (5 bases each). Germline V gene data show CDR1 as MDHEN and CDR2 as SYDVKM. Between the trimmed V and J ends, which lost 6 bases and 5 bases, there was a span of 16 bases. The CDR3 has 15 amino acids. CDR3 sequence: CASSLGRPTTGELFF. CDR3 in DNA: TGTGCCAGCAGCCTGGGACGCCCCACGACCGGGGAGCTGTTTTTT.

The CDR3 region is CAWSPVIGAYTEAFF. CDR3 nucleotides: TGTGCCTGGAGTCCTGTAATAGGGGCTTACACTGAAGCTTTCTTT. The chain joins TRBV30 to TRBJ1-1; possibly TRBD1 for D (5 bases). V lost 2 bases and J lost 3, with 16 bases in between. The germline V gene has CDR1 GTSNPN and CDR2 SVGIG (reference sequence). The CDR3 length is 15 residues.

In regard to this clone: At one boundary the junction diverges from the germline segment, which might be a read error. The chain carries TRBV7-7 and TRBJ2-5, with 7 bases fitting TRBD1. CDR1 SSHAT and CDR2 FNYEAQ come from the germline V gene (reference sequence). The CDR3 consists of 15 residues. The CDR3 is CASSLEGGQSETQYF. CDR3 bases: TGTGCTAGCAGCTTAGAAGGGGGACAGTCGGAGACCCAGTACTTC.